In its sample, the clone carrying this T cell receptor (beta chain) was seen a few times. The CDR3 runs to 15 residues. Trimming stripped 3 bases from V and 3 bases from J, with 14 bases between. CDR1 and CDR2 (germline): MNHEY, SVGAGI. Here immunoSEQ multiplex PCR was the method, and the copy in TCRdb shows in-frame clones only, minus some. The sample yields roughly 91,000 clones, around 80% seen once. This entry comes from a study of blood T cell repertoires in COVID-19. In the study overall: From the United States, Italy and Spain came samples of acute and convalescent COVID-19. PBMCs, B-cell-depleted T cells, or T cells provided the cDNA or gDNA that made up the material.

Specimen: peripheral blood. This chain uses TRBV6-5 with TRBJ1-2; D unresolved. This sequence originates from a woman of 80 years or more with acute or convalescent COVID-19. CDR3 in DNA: TGTGCCAGCAGTTATGGTGGAGGACGGGACTATGGCTACACCTTC. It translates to CASSYGGGRDYGYTF.